This T cell receptor (beta chain) was obtained from a study of early T cells in non-severe SARS-CoV-2 infection. V gave up 1 base and J gave up 3 bases, with 4 bases separating them. CDR1 is SGHVS and CDR2 is FNYEAQ in the germline V gene. The CDR3 totals 13 residues. TCRdb re-analysed the 5' RACE reads in MiXCR, keeping a single row per CDR3 protein. The table includes 80,000 to 95,000 distinct CDR3 sequences, 14% to 15% detected once. This clonotype was observed a few times. This clonotype was obtained from an adult who was a healthcare worker with PCR-confirmed SARS-CoV-2 infection or an uninfected control (not recorded which). This chain connects TRBV7-6 to TRBJ2-1, with unresolved D. What was sequenced was whole blood. CDR3 residues: CASSLVVYNEQFF. The CDR3 region has the DNA TGTGCCAGCAGCTTAGTTGTCTACAATGAGCAGTTCTTC.